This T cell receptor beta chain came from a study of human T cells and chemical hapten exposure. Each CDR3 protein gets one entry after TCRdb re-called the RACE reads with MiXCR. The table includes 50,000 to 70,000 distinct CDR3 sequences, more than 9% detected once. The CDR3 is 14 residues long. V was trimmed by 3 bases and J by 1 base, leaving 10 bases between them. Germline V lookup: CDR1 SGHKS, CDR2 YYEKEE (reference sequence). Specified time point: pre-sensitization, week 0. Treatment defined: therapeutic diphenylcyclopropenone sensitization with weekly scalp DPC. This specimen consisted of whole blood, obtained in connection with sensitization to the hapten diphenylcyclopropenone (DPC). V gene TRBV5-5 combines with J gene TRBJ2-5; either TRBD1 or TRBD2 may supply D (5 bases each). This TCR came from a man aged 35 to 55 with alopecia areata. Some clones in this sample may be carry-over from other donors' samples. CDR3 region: CASSSGDLQETQYF. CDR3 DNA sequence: TGTGCCAGCAGCTCCGGGGACCTCCAAGAGACCCAGTACTTC.